This is a list of T cell receptor beta chains from one sample in a study of beta chain features in type 1 diabetes. Sequencing was performed with immunoSEQ multiplex PCR; in TCRdb, only in-frame clones are kept and a portion is missing. The repertoire includes 300,000 to 350,000 clones, roughly 13% of them detected once, and around 0.016% sits in the top ten. Sequencing input: naive CD4+ T cells from blood. The receptors shown here come from a woman between 18 and 29 years old with type 1 diabetes. CDR3s include the opening cysteine and the closing phenylalanine or tryptophan. The order of the fields is clone size, J gene, V gene, D gene, CDR3 DNA, CDR3 protein. A D gene is named only where the DNA matches it firmly. Clone size is not always given. Where it is, it says once, few, many or a class for expanded clones.

clone size: NA
J gene: TRBJ1-2
V gene: TRBV29-1
D gene: NA
CDR3 DNA: TGCAGCGTTTTCGCTCATGACAGGTCCTATGGCTACACCTTC
CDR3 protein: CSVFAHDRSYGYTF

clone size: few
J gene: TRBJ1-1
V gene: TRBV5-1
D gene: TRBD1
CDR3 DNA: TGCGCCAGCAGCTTCGACCCGACAGGGGGAACTGAAGCTTTCTTT
CDR3 protein: CASSFDPTGGTEAFF

clone size: NA
J gene: TRBJ2-1
V gene: TRBV6-1
D gene: TRBD2
CDR3 DNA: TGTGCCAGCAGTGGGGCCCTAGCGGAGAGCTCCTACAATGAGCAGTTCTTC
CDR3 protein: CASSGALAESSYNEQFF

clone size: few
J gene: TRBJ2-7
V gene: TRBV19
D gene: TRBD2
CDR3 DNA: TGTGCCAGTAGAAGACTAGCGGGATTAGGCGAGCAGTACTTC
CDR3 protein: CASRRLAGLGEQYF

clone size: NA
J gene: TRBJ2-7
V gene: TRBV5-1
D gene: TRBD2
CDR3 DNA: TGCGCCAGCCGGGTGCGGGAGTTCGCCTACGAGCAGTACTTC
CDR3 protein: CASRVREFAYEQYF

clone size: few
J gene: TRBJ1-4
V gene: TRBV5-4
D gene: NA
CDR3 DNA: TGTGCCAGCAGCTTGTACAGGTCGAATGAAAAACTGTTTTTT
CDR3 protein: CASSLYRSNEKLFF

clone size: NA
J gene: TRBJ1-2
V gene: TRBV25-1
D gene: NA
CDR3 DNA: TGTGCCAGCAGTAGGTCCGGAGGAAACTATGGCTACACCTTC
CDR3 protein: CASSRSGGNYGYTF

clone size: NA
J gene: TRBJ1-1
V gene: TRBV27
D gene: NA
CDR3 DNA: TGTGCCAGCAGTCCCACTAGGGGGGGAGGGACTGAAGCTTTCTTT
CDR3 protein: CASSPTRGGGTEAFF

clone size: NA
J gene: TRBJ1-5
V gene: TRBV19
D gene: NA
CDR3 DNA: TGTGCCACCCGACTCGGCAATCAGCCCCAGCATTTT
CDR3 protein: CATRLGNQPQHF

clone size: NA
J gene: TRBJ1-4
V gene: TRBV30
D gene: NA
CDR3 DNA: TGTGCCTGGAGGGACAGACGACGTGGGGAAAAACTGTTTTTT
CDR3 protein: CAWRDRRRGEKLFF

clone size: few
J gene: TRBJ1-5
V gene: TRBV7-2
D gene: NA
CDR3 DNA: TGTGCCAGCAGCTTAGTAGGAGGGCAGGGCAATCAGCCCCAGCATTTT
CDR3 protein: CASSLVGGQGNQPQHF

clone size: NA
J gene: TRBJ1-2
V gene: TRBV6-1
D gene: TRBD1
CDR3 DNA: TGTGCCAGCAAGACAGGGAACTCTAACTATGGCTACACCTTC
CDR3 protein: CASKTGNSNYGYTF

clone size: once
J gene: TRBJ1-4
V gene: TRBV5-1
D gene: NA
CDR3 DNA: TGCGCCAGCAGCTTCAGTGATTCCGAAACACTGTTTTTT
CDR3 protein: CASSFSDSETLFF

clone size: few
J gene: TRBJ2-5
V gene: TRBV2
D gene: NA
CDR3 DNA: TGTGCCAGCAGGCAAAAGGGGGTGAGCAGAGAGACCCAGTACTTC
CDR3 protein: CASRQKGVSRETQYF

clone size: few
J gene: TRBJ2-3
V gene: TRBV14
D gene: TRBD2
CDR3 DNA: TGTGCCAGCAGCCTACCTAGCGGGAGCAGAAGCACAGATACGCAGTATTTT
CDR3 protein: CASSLPSGSRSTDTQYF

clone size: NA
J gene: TRBJ2-5
V gene: TRBV30
D gene: TRBD2
CDR3 DNA: TGTGCCTGGAGTACGACTAGCGGGGAGACCCAGTACTTC
CDR3 protein: CAWSTTSGETQYF

clone size: NA
J gene: TRBJ1-4
V gene: TRBV30
D gene: TRBD1
CDR3 DNA: TGTGCCTGGAGCCAGGGACAGGGGAGTGAAAAACTGTTTTTT
CDR3 protein: CAWSQGQGSEKLFF

clone size: NA
J gene: TRBJ1-2
V gene: TRBV19
D gene: TRBD1
CDR3 DNA: TGTGCCAGTAGTAACCCGGGACAGCTCAAAAATGGCTACACCTTC
CDR3 protein: CASSNPGQLKNGYTF

clone size: NA
J gene: TRBJ1-2
V gene: TRBV7-9
D gene: TRBD1
CDR3 DNA: TGTGCCAGCAGCTTAGTCCGGGACAGCTACTCATACTTCTATGGCTACACCTTC
CDR3 protein: CASSLVRDSYSYFYGYTF

clone size: few
J gene: TRBJ1-1
V gene: TRBV29-1
D gene: NA
CDR3 DNA: TGCAGCGCCCGTGACGGAGTCACTGAAGCTTTCTTT
CDR3 protein: CSARDGVTEAFF

clone size: NA
J gene: TRBJ1-4
V gene: TRBV9
D gene: TRBD1
CDR3 DNA: TGTGCCAGCAGCTCTTCGGACAGGGAGAATGAAAAACTGTTTTTT
CDR3 protein: CASSSSDRENEKLFF

clone size: NA
J gene: TRBJ1-1
V gene: TRBV20-1
D gene: NA
CDR3 DNA: TGCAGTGCCCCCCGGGTACCCGAAGCTTTCTTT
CDR3 protein: CSAPRVPEAFF

clone size: few
J gene: TRBJ1-5
V gene: TRBV19
D gene: NA
CDR3 DNA: TGTGCCAGTAGTATAGGTGGGCAGGGCTTGCAGCCCCAGCATTTT
CDR3 protein: CASSIGGQGLQPQHF

clone size: NA
J gene: TRBJ2-3
V gene: TRBV7-3
D gene: TRBD2
CDR3 DNA: TGTGCCAGCAGCTTCGCGGGAGGGTTGGATACGCAGTATTTT
CDR3 protein: CASSFAGGLDTQYF

clone size: few
J gene: TRBJ2-1
V gene: TRBV5-1
D gene: TRBD2
CDR3 DNA: TGCGCCAGCAGCCTAGGGACTAGCGGATACAATGAGCAGTTCTTC
CDR3 protein: CASSLGTSGYNEQFF

clone size: few
J gene: TRBJ1-5
V gene: TRBV2
D gene: TRBD1
CDR3 DNA: TGTGCCAGCAGTGGAACAGGGGGCCGTCAGCCCCAGCATTTT
CDR3 protein: CASSGTGGRQPQHF

clone size: NA
J gene: TRBJ2-1
V gene: TRBV29-1
D gene: TRBD2
CDR3 DNA: TGCAGCGCCGGCTATATTAGCGGGAGGGCAGGGGACAATGAGCAGTTCTTC
CDR3 protein: CSAGYISGRAGDNEQFF

clone size: NA
J gene: TRBJ2-3
V gene: TRBV29-1
D gene: NA
CDR3 DNA: TGCAGCGTTTCACAGTTCCCCACAGATACGCAGTATTTT
CDR3 protein: CSVSQFPTDTQYF